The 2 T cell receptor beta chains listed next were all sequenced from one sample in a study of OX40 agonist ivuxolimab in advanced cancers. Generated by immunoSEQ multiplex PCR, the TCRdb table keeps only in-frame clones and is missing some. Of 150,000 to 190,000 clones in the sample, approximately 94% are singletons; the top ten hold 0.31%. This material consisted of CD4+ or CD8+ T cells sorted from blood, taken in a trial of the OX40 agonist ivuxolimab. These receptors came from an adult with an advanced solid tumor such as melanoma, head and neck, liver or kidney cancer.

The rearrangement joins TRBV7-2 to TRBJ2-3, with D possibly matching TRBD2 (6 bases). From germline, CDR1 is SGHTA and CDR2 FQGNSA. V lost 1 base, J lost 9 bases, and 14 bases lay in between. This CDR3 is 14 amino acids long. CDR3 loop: CASSLGWGGGTQYF. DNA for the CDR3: TGTGCCAGCAGCTTAGGATGGGGTGGGGGGACGCAGTATTTT.

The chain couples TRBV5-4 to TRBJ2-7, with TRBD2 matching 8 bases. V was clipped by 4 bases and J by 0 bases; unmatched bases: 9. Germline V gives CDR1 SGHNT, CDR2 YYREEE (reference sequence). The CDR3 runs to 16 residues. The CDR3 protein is CASSRWGAGGSYEQYF. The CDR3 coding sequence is TGTGCCAGCAGCCGGTGGGGGGCGGGAGGCTCCTACGAGCAGTACTTC.